These T cell receptor beta chains were read from a single sample in a study of blood T cell repertoires in COVID-19. Assay: immunoSEQ multiplex PCR; the TCRdb copy retains only in-frame clones and omits some. The sample yields 50,000 or so clones, about 90% seen once. Specimen: peripheral blood. These receptors all come from an elderly man with acute or convalescent COVID-19. The CDR3 runs from the conserved cysteine through the conserved F or W. D genes are given only for firm matches. Size values are once, few and many counts, or a class for expanded clones, and some rows have none.

j_call: TRBJ1-4; v_call: TRBV2; d_call: TRBD1; clone_size: once; cdr3_aa: CASRPGQGGEKLFF; cdr3_nt: TGTGCCAGCAGGCCCGGACAGGGGGGTGAAAAACTGTTTTTT
j_call: TRBJ1-4; v_call: TRBV10-3; d_call: .; clone_size: .; cdr3_aa: CAISQQGEFEKLFF; cdr3_nt: TGTGCCATCAGCCAACAGGGTGAATTTGAAAAACTGTTTTTT
j_call: TRBJ1-2; v_call: TRBV23-1; d_call: TRBD1; clone_size: .; cdr3_aa: CASSLGLDRGCYGYTF; cdr3_nt: TGCGCCAGCAGTCTGGGCTTGGACAGGGGATGCTATGGCTACACCTTC
j_call: TRBJ1-1; v_call: TRBV5-1; d_call: .; clone_size: .; cdr3_aa: CASSHTGTTEAFF; cdr3_nt: TGCGCCAGCAGCCATACAGGGACCACTGAAGCTTTCTTT
j_call: TRBJ1-2; v_call: TRBV19; d_call: .; clone_size: .; cdr3_aa: CASQRAGGGNGYTF; cdr3_nt: TGTGCCAGCCAAAGGGCAGGAGGAGGGAATGGCTACACCTTC
j_call: TRBJ1-4; v_call: TRBV5-1; d_call: .; clone_size: .; cdr3_aa: CASSSGPGTNEKLFF; cdr3_nt: TGCGCCAGCAGCTCAGGTCCCGGCACTAATGAAAAACTGTTTTTT
j_call: TRBJ1-1; v_call: TRBV23-1; d_call: TRBD1; clone_size: .; cdr3_aa: CASNRQGVNTEAFF; cdr3_nt: TGCGCCAGCAATAGACAGGGAGTGAACACTGAAGCTTTCTTT
j_call: TRBJ2-7; v_call: TRBV30; d_call: .; clone_size: .; cdr3_aa: CAWSTGYEQYF; cdr3_nt: TGTGCCTGGAGTACGGGTTACGAGCAGTACTTC
j_call: TRBJ2-5; v_call: TRBV6-2/TRBV6-3; d_call: .; clone_size: .; cdr3_aa: CASSLRVYQETQYF; cdr3_nt: TGTGCCAGCAGTTTGCGGGTGTACCAAGAGACCCAGTACTTC
j_call: TRBJ1-1; v_call: TRBV11-2; d_call: TRBD1; clone_size: few; cdr3_aa: CASSLGQGGTEAFF; cdr3_nt: TGTGCCAGCAGCCTTGGACAGGGGGGTACTGAAGCTTTCTTT
j_call: TRBJ2-1; v_call: TRBV7-9; d_call: TRBD2; clone_size: once; cdr3_aa: CASSLVSGGAYNEQFF; cdr3_nt: TGTGCCAGCAGCTTAGTTAGCGGGGGGGCATACAATGAGCAGTTCTTC